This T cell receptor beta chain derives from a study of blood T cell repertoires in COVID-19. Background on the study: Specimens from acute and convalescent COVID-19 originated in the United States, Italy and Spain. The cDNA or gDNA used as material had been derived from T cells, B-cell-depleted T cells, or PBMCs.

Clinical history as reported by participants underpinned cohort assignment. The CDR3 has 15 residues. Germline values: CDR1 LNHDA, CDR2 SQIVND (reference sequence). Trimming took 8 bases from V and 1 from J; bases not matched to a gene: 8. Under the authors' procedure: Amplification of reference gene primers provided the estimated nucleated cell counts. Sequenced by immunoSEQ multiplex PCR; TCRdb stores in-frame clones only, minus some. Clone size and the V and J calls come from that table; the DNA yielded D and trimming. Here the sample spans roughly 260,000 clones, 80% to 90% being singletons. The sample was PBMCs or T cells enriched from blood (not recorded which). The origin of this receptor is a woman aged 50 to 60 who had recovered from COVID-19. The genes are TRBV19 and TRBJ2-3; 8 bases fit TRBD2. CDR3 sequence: CASSERESRTDTQYF. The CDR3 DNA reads TGTGCCAGTTCCGAGCGGGAGTCTCGCACAGATACGCAGTATTTT.